The clone carrying this TCR beta chain was counted a few times. The antigen remains unidentified. Repertoires were generated with immunoSEQ multiplex PCR, while TCRdb's copy carries only in-frame clones and drops some. The table lists 50,000 to 60,000 clones, 70% to 85% of them singletons, with 11% to 15% in the top ten. Healthy donors had no documented immune events, such as infections, while sampled. This specimen belongs to a study of identifying expanded T cells in peripheral blood. General study results and limits: Variance in clone template counts between approximately two-week samples significantly increased with total template count across all healthy donors. Technical replicates showed approximately 1.2 changed clones; two weeks approximately 16; four weeks 19.

The receptor comes from a person aged 18 to 69 in good health. The sequencing input was blood.

In nucleotides, the CDR3 is TGTGCCTGGAGTAAGGGGGCGAATAATTCACCCCTCCACTTT. This encodes CAWSKGANNSPLHF. V gene TRBV30 combines with J gene TRBJ1-6, with 7 positions matching TRBD1. The V gene end was trimmed by 2 bases and the J gene end by 5 bases; junction bases not matched to a gene: 3. Germline CDR1 and CDR2: GTSNPN and SVGIG (reference sequence). The CDR3 is made up of 14 amino acids.